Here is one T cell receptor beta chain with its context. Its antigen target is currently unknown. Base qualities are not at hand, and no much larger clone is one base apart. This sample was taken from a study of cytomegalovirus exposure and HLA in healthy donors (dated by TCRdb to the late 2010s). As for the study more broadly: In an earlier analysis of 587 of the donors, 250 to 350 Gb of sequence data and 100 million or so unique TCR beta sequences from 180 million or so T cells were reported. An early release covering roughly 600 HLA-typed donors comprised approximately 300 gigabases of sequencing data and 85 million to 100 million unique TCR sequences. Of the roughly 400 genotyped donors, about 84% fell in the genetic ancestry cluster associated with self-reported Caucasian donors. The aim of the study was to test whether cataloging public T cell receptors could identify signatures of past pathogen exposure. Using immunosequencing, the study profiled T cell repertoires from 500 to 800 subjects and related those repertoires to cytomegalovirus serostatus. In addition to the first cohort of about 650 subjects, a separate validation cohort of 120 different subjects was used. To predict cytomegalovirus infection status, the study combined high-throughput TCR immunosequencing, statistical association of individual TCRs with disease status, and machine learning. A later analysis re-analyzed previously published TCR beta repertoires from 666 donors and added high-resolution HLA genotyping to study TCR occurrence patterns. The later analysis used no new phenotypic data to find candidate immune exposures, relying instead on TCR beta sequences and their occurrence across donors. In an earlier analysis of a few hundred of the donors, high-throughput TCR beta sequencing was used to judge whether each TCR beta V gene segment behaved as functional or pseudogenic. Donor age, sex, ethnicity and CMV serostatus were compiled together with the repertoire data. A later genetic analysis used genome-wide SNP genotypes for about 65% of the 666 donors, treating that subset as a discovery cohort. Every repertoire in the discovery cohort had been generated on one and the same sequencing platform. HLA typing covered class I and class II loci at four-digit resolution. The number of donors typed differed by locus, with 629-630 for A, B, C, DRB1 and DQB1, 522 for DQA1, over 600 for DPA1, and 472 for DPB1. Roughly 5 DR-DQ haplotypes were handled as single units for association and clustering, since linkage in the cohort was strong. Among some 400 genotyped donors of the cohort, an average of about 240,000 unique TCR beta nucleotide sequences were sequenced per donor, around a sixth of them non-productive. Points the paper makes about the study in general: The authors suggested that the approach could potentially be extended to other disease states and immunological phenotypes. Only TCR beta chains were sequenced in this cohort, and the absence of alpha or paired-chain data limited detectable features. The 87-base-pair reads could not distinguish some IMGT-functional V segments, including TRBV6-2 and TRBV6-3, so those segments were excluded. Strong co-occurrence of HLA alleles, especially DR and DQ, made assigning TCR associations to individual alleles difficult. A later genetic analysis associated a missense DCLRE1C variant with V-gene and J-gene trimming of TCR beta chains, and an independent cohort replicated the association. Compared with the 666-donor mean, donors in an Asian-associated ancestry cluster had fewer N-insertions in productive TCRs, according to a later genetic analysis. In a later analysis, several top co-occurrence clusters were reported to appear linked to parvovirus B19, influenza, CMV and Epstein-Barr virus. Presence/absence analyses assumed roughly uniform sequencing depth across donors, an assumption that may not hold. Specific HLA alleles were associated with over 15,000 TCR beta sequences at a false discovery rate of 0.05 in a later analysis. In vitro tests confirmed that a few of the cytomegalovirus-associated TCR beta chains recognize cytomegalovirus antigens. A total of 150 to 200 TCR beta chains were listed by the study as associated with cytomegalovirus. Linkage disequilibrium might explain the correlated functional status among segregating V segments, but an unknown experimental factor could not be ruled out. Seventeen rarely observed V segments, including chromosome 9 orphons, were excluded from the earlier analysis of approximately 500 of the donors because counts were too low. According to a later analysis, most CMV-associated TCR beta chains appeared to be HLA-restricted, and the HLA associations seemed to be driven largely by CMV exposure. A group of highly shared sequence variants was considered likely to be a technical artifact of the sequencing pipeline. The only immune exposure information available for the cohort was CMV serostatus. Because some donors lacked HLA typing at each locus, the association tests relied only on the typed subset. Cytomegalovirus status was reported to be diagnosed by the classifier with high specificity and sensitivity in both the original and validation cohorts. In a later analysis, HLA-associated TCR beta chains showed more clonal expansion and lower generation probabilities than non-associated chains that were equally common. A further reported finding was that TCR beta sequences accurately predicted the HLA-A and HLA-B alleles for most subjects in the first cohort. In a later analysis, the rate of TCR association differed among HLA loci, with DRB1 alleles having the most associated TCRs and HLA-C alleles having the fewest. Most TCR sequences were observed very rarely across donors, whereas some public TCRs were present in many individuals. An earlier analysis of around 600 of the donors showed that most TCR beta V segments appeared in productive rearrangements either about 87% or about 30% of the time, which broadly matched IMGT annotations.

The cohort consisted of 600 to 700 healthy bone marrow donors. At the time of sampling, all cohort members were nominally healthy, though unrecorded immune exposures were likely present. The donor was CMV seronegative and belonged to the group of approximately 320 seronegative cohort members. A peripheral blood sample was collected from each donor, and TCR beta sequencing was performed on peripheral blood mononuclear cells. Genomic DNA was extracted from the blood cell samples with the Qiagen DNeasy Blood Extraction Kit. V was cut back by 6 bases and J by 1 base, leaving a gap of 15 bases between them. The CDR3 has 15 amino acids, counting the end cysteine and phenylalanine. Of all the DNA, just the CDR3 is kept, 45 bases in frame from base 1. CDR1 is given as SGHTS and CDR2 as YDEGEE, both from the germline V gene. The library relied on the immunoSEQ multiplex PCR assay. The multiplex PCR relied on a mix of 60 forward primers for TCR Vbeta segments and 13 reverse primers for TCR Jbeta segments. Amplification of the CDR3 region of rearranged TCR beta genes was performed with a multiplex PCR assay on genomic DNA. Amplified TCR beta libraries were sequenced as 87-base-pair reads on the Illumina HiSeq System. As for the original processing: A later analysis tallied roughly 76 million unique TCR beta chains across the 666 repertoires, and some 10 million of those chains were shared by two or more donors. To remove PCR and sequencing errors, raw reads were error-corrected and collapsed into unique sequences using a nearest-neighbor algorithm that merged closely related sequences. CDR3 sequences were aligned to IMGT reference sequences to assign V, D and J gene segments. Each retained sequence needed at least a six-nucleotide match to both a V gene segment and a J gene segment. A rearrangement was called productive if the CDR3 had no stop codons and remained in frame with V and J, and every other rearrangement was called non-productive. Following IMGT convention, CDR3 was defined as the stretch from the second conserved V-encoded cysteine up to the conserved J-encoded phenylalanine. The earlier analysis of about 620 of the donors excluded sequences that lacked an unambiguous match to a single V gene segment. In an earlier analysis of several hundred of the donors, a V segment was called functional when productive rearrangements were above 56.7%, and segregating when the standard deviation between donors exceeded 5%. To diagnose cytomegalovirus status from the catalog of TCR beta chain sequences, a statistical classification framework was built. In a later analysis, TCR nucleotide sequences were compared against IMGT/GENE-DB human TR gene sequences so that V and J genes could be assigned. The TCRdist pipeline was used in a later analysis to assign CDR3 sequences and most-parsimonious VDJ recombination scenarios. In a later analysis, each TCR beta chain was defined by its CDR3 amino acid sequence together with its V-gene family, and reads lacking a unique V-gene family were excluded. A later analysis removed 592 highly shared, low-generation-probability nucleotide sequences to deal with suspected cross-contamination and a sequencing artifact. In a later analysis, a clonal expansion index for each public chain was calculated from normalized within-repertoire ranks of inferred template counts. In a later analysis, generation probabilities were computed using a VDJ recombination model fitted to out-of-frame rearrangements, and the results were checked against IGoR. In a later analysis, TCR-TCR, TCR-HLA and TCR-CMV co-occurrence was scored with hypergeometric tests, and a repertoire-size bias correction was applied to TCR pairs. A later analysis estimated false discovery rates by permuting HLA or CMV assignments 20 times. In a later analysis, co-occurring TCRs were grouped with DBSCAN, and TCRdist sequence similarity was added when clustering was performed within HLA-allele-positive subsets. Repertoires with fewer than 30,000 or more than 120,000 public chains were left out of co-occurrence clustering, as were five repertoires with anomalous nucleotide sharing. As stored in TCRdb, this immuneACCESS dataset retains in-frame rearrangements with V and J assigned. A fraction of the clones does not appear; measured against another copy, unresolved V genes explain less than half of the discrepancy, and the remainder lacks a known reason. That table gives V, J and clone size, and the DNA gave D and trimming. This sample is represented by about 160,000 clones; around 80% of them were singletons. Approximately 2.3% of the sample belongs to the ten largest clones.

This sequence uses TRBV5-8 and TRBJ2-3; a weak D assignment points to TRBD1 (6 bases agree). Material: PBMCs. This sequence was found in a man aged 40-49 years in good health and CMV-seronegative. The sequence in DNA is TGTGCCAGCACCCGACGGAAGGGGGGCACAGATACGCAGTATTTT. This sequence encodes CASTRRKGGTDTQYF. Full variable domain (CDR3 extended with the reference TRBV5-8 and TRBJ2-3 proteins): EAGVTQSPTHLIKTRGQQATLRCSPISGHTSVYWYQQALGLGLQFLLWYDEGEERNRGNFPPRFSGRQFPNYSSELNVNALELEDSALYLCASTRRKGGTDTQYFGPGTRLTVL.